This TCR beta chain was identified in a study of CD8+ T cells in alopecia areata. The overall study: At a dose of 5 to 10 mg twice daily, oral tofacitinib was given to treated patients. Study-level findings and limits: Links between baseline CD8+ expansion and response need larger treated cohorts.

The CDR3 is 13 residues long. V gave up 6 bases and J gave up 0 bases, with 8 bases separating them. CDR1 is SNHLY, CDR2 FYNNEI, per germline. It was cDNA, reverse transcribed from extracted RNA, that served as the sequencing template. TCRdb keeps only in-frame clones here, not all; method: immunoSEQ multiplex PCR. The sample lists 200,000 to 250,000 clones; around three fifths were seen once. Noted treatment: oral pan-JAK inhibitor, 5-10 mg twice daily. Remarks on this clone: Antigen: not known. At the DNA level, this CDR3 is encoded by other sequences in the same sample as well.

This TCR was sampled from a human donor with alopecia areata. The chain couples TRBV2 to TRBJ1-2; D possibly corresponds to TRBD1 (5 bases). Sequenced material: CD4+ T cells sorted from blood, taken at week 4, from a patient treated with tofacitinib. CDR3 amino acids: CASSGTANYGYTF. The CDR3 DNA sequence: TGTGCCAGCAGCGGGACGGCTAACTATGGCTACACCTTC.